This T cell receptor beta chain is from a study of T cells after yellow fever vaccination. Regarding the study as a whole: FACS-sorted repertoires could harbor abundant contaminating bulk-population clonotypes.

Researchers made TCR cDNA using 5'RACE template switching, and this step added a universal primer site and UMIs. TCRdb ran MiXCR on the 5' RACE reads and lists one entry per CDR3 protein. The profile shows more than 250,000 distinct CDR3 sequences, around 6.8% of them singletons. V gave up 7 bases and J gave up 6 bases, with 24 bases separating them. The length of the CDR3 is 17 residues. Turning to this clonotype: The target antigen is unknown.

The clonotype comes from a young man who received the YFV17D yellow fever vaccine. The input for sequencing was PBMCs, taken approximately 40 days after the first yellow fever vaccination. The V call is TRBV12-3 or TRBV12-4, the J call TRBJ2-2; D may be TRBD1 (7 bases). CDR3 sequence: CASTGALDRDSAGELFF. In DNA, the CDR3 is TGTGCCAGCACTGGGGCCCTTGACAGGGACTCGGCCGGGGAGCTGTTTTTT.